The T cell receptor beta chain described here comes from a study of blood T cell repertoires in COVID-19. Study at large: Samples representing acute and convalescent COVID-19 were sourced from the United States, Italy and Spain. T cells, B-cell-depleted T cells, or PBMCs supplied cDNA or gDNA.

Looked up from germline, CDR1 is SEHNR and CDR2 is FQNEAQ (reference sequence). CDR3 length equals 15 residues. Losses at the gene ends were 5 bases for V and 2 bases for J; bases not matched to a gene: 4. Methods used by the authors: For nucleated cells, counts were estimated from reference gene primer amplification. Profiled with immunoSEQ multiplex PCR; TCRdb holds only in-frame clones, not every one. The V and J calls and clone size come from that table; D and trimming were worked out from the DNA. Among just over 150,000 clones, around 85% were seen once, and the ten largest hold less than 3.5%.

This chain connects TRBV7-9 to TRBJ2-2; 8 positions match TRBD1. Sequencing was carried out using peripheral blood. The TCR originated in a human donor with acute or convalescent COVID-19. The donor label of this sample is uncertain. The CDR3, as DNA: TGTGCCAGCAGCCGGGGACAGGAAAACACCGGGGAGCTGTTTTTT. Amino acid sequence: CASSRGQENTGELFF.